The 16 T cell receptor beta chains given below trace back to one sample, sequenced in a study of T cells in Graves' hyperthyroidism and ophthalmopathy. What was amplified from RNA transcripts were TCR beta CDR3 regions. The primer set for the first-round RT-PCR of the TCR CDR3 was HTBI. TCRdb re-analysed the multiplex PCR reads in MiXCR, keeping a single row per CDR3 protein. The sample contains hundreds of thousands of distinct CDR3 sequences, around 15% of which appear only once. The sample comprised blood. The receptors shown here come from a woman in her late teens or twenties with Graves' hyperthyroidism.

Many counts were recorded for this clonotype. A read error may account for a junction end that differs from germline. The chain carries TRBV5-1 and TRBJ2-1, with no clear D. This CDR3 is built from 12 residues. Germline lookup yields CDR1 SGHRS and CDR2 YFSETQ. This CDR3 is CASSLAYNEQFF. The CDR3, as DNA: TGTGCCAGCAGCCTAGCCTACAATGAGCAGTTCTTC.

CDR3 residues: CASSLAFRGQRKNGELFF. As DNA, the CDR3 is TGTGCCAGCAGCTTAGCGTTCCGGGGACAGAGAAAGAACGGGGAGCTGTTTTTT. The rearrangement links TRBV7-8 to TRBJ2-2, with 7 bases matching TRBD1. This CDR3 has 18 residues. From germline, CDR1 is SGHVS and CDR2 FQNEAQ. J lost 7 bases, V lost 0 bases, and 14 bases had no gene match.

Only a few counts were recorded for this clonotype. V is TRBV19 and J is TRBJ1-5; TRBD1 might be the D (6 bases). Germline CDR1 LNHDA, CDR2 SQIVND (reference sequence). This CDR3 contains 15 residues. V shed 6 bases and J shed 0 bases, with 12 bases lying between them. The CDR3 bases are TGTGCCAGTAGAACACAGGGTTATAGCAATCAGCCCCAGCATTTT. Translation gives CASRTQGYSNQPQHF.

There are many counts of this clonotype. V is TRBV12-3 or TRBV12-4 and J is TRBJ2-1, with 8 bases lining up with TRBD2. This CDR3 region has 15 residues. V lost 4 bases and J lost 3; bases outside the gene matches: 5. CDR3 nucleotides: TGTGCCAGCAGTTCGGGACTAGTGATCTACAATGAGCAGTTCTTC. Its translation: CASSSGLVIYNEQFF.

The sample holds a few counts of this clonotype. The chain is built from TRBV12-5 and TRBJ2-1; D is uncertain. V dropped 2 bases and J dropped 4 bases, with 12 bases sitting between them. The CDR3 totals 15 residues. CDR1 is LGHNT, CDR2 FRNRAP, per germline. CDR3 protein: CASGLMVGSYNEQFF. Here the CDR3 DNA reads TGTGCTAGTGGTTTGATGGTGGGAAGTTACAATGAGCAGTTCTTC.

Only a few counts were recorded for this clonotype. This chain joins TRBV28 and TRBJ2-1; TRBD1 is a possible D gene (5 bases). This CDR3 is built from 15 residues. Looked up from germline, CDR1 is MDHEN and CDR2 is SYDVKM. V was trimmed by 6 bases and J by 2 bases, leaving 14 bases between them. The DNA of the CDR3 is TGTGCCAGCAGCCCAACCAGGGTCGCCTACAATGAGCAGTTCTTC. Protein product: CASSPTRVAYNEQFF.

This clonotype was observed once. The chain has TRBV29-1 and TRBJ2-7; a weak D match, TRBD1 (6 bases). This CDR3 has 13 residues. Germline CDR1 and CDR2: SQVTM and ANQGSEA. Trimming took 4 bases from V and 0 from J, leaving 10 bases between them. The CDR3 reads CSVAGAPSYEQYF. In DNA form, the CDR3 reads TGCAGCGTTGCAGGGGCCCCCTCCTACGAGCAGTACTTC.

This clonotype was counted many times. This rearrangement joins TRBV28 to TRBJ1-3; possible D gene TRBD1, 5 bases. From germline, CDR1 is MDHEN and CDR2 SYDVKM. The CDR3 has 16 residues. V was cut by 5 bases and J by 4 bases, with 18 bases left in between. CDR3 DNA sequence: TGTGCCAGCAGTGGGGGGGGGGAGGGATTCGGAAACACCATATATTTT. Its translation: CASSGGGEGFGNTIYF.

This chain links TRBV10-3 with TRBJ2-7, with 9 bases identical to TRBD1. This CDR3 has 13 residues. J was trimmed by 6 bases and V by 1 base; bases with no gene match: 1. CDR1 and CDR2 from the germline V gene are ENHRY and SYGVKD. In nucleotides, the CDR3 is TGTGCCATCAGTGAGTGGACAGGGGTCGAGCAGTACTTC. It yields the protein CAISEWTGVEQYF.

This clonotype was observed a few times. This rearrangement joins TRBV28 to TRBJ2-3, with D perhaps TRBD1 (6 bases). This CDR3 is 13 amino acids long. V lost 8 bases and J 4 bases, leaving 13 bases between the germline ends. CDR1 and CDR2 from the germline V gene are MDHEN and SYDVKM. The DNA of the CDR3 is TGTGCCAGCGGAGTCCAGGGGTCAGATACGCAGTATTTT. Translation: CASGVQGSDTQYF.

The V gene is TRBV11-1, the J gene TRBJ1-1; D is ambiguous. Trimming took 2 bases from V and 0 from J, leaving 13 bases between them. The CDR3 totals 16 residues. The V gene's germline CDR1 is SGHAT and CDR2 FQDESV (reference sequence). The CDR3 loop is CASSLYPSWMNTEAFF. Written as DNA, the CDR3 is TGTGCCAGCAGCTTATACCCAAGTTGGATGAACACTGAAGCTTTCTTT.

This clonotype was detected ten times or more. This rearrangement joins TRBV12-3 or TRBV12-4 to TRBJ2-1; tentatively, D is TRBD2 (5 bases). The V gene lost 7 bases and the J gene lost 6 bases, with 22 bases spanning the gap. This CDR3 region has 16 residues. The CDR3 nucleotides are TGTGCCAGCACTTTTTTCTCGGCCGGGGTAGGCAATGAGCAGTTCTTC. This gives the protein CASTFFSAGVGNEQFF.

This clonotype has a handful of counts. J is TRBJ1-1 and V is TRBV5-6; 12 positions match TRBD1. From germline, CDR1 is SGHDT and CDR2 YYEEEE. J was trimmed by 1 base and V by 5 bases; bases with no gene match: 6. The CDR3 covers 16 residues. The CDR3: CASSDPGQGANTEAFF. For the CDR3, the DNA is TGTGCCAGCAGTGACCCGGGACAGGGGGCGAACACTGAAGCTTTCTTT. Looking up the rest from reference TRBV5-6 and TRBJ1-1 gives the full variable domain: DAGVTQSPTHLIKTRGQQVTLRCSPKSGHDTVSWYQQALGQGPQFIFQYYEEEERQRGNFPDRFSGHQFPNYSSELNVNALLLGDSALYLCASSDPGQGANTEAFFGQGTRLTVV.

The genes are TRBV9 and TRBJ1-2; D not certain. Germline V gives CDR1 SGDLS, CDR2 YYNGEE. This CDR3 has 13 residues. Deletions cut 4 bases from V and 4 bases from J, with 11 bases between. Written as DNA, the CDR3 is TGTGCCAGCAGCCCCCGGAAAGGCTATGGCTACACCTTC. Amino acid sequence: CASSPRKGYGYTF.

This clonotype was picked up many times. This chain connects TRBV7-9 to TRBJ2-3; D uncertain. Trimming shortened V by 5 bases and J by 5 bases, and 17 bases separated the two germline ends. The CDR3 has 15 residues. Germline V gene lookup returns CDR1 SEHNR and CDR2 FQNEAQ (reference sequence). In nucleotides, the CDR3 is TGTGCCAGCAGCCCCGGACCGGCTGGTCTAGATACGCAGTATTTT. Its protein product is CASSPGPAGLDTQYF.

This clonotype was recorded at least ten times. The chain joins TRBV7-9 to TRBJ2-7; weak D call: TRBD1 (5 bases). CDR3 length equals 13 residues. Germline CDR1 is SEHNR and CDR2 is FQNEAQ (reference sequence). With 5 bases removed from V and 6 bases from J, the gap between germline ends came to 14 bases. CDR3 sequence (DNA): TGTGCCAGCAGCGTAGGGGTGGACCCCGAGCAGTACTTC. This codes for CASSVGVDPEQYF.